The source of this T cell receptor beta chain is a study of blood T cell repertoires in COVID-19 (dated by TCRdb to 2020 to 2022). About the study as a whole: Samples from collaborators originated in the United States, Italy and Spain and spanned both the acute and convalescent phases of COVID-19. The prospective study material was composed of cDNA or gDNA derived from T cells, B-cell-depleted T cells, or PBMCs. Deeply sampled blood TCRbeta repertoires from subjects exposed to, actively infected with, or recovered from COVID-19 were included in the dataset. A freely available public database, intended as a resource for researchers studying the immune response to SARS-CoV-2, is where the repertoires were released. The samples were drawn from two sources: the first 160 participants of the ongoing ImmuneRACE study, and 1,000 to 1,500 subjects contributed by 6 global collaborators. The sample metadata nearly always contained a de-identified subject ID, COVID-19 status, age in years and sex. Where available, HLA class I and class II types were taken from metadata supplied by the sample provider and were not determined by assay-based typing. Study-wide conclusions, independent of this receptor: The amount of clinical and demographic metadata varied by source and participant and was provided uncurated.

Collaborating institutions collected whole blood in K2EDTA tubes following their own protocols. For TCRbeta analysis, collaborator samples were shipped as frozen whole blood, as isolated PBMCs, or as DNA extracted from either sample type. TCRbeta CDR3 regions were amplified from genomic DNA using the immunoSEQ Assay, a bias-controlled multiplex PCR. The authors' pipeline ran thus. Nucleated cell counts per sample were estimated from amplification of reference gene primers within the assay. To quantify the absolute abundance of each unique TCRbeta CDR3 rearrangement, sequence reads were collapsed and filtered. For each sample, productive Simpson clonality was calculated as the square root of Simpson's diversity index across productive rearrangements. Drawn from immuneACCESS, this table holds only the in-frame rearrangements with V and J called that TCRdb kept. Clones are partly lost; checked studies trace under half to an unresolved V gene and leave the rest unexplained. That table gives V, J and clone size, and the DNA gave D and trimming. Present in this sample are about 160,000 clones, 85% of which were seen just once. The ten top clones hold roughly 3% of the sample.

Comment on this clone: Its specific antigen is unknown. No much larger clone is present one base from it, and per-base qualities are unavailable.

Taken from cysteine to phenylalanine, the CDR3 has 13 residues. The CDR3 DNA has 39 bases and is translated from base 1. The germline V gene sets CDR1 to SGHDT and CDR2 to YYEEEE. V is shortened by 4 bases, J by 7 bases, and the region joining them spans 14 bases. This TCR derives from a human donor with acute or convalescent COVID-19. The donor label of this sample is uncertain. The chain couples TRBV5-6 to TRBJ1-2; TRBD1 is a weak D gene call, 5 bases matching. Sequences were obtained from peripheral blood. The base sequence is TGTGCCAGCAGCCTCCCCGCGGGGGTTGGCTACACCTTC. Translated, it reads CASSLPAGVGYTF.